This T cell receptor (beta chain) was recorded in a study of cytomegalovirus exposure and HLA in healthy donors. The study's findings and limits: Later genetic work tied a missense DCLRE1C variant to beta-chain V and J trimming. Specific recognition of CMV antigens was confirmed in vitro for a few chains (all CMV-associated). Analysis performed later showed TCR beta chains linked to HLA being more clonally expanded than equally common others. Later, an analysis found that common viral pathogens appeared to be linked with several of the most significant clusters.

Notes on this clone: Its antigen is still unknown.

PCR was performed using 60 Vbeta and 13 Jbeta primers. Repertoires were generated with immunoSEQ multiplex PCR, while TCRdb's copy carries only in-frame clones and drops some. Found here are over 150,000 clones, 80% to 90% of them singletons; the top ten hold roughly 5%. V lost 1 base, J lost 9 bases, and 12 bases lay in between. This CDR3 is built from 14 residues. Looked up from germline, CDR1 is SGHTA and CDR2 is FQGTGA. Sequenced sample: PBMCs. The chain links TRBV7-3 to TRBJ2-2; weak D call: TRBD1 (6 bases). This receptor was obtained from a girl between 5 and 17 years old in good health and CMV-seropositive. This CDR3 is CASSLRDTGRELFF. The CDR3 bases are TGTGCCAGCAGCTTAAGGGACACGGGGAGGGAGCTGTTTTTT.